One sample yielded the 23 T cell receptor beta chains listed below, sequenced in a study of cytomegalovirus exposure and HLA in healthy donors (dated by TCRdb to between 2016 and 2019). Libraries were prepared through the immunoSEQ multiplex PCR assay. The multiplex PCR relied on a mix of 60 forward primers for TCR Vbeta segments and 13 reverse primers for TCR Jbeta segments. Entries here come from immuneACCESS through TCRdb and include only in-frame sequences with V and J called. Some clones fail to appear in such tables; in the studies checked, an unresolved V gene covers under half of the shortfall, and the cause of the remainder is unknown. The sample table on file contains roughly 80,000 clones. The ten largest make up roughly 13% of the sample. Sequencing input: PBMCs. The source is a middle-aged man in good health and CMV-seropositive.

DNA for the CDR3: TGTGCCAGCAGCTTAACTTTAGACAGCTCTAACGGAAACACCATATATTTT. It translates to CASSLTLDSSNGNTIYF. The chain carries TRBV7-2 and TRBJ1-3, with a weak D call TRBD1 (5 bases). Germline values: CDR1 SGHTA, CDR2 FQGNSA. There are 17 residues in the CDR3. The V gene lost 2 bases and the J gene lost 4 bases, with 18 bases spanning the gap. Full variable domain (rest looked up from reference TRBV7-2 and TRBJ1-3): GAGVSQSPSNKVTEKGKDVELRCDPISGHTALYWYRQSLGQGLEFLIYFQGNSAPDKSGLPSDRFSAERTGGSVSTLTIQRTQQEDSAVYLCASSLTLDSSNGNTIYFGEGSWLTVV.

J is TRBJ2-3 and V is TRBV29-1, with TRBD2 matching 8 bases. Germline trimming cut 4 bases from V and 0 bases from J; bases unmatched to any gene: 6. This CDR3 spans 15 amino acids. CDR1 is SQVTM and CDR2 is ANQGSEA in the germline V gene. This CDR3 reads CSVVRGTRSTDTQYF. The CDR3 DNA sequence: TGCAGCGTTGTACGGGGGACTAGGAGCACAGATACGCAGTATTTT.

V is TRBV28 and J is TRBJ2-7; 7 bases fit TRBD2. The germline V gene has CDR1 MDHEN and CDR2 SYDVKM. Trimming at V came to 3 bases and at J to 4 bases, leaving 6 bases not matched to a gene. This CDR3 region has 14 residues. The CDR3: CASSFTRELYEQYF. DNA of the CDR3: TGTGCCAGCAGTTTTACGCGGGAGCTGTACGAGCAGTACTTC.

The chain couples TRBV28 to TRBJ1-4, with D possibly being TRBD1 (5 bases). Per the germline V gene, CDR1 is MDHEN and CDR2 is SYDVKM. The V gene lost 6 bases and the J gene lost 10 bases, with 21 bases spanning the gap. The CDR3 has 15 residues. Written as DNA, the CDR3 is TGTGCCAGCAGCTCTGAGGCAGCCCCTAGGGGAAAACTGTTTTTT. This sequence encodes CASSSEAAPRGKLFF.

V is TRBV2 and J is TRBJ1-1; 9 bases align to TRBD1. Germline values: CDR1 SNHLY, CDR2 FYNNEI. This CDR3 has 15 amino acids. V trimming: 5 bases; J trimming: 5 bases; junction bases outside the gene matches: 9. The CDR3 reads CASSKDRGRETEAFF. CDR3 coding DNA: TGTGCCAGCAGTAAGGACAGGGGAAGAGAAACTGAAGCTTTCTTT.

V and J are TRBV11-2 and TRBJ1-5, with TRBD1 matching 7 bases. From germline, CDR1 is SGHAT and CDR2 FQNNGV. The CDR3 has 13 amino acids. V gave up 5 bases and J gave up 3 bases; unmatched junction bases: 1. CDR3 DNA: TGTGCCAGCAGCGGGACAGTCAATCAGCCCCAGCATTTT. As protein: CASSGTVNQPQHF.

The CDR3 region has the DNA TGTGCCAGCAGCCCTCAAGACAGGCAAGAGACCCAGTACTTC. This translates into CASSPQDRQETQYF. The V call is TRBV9, the J call TRBJ2-5, with D maybe TRBD1 (6 bases). V was clipped by 4 bases and J by 2 bases, with 12 bases between them. This CDR3 has 14 amino acids. CDR1 SGDLS and CDR2 YYNGEE come from the germline V gene.

CDR3 residues: CASSQDRTSGDTQYF. DNA for the CDR3: TGCGCCAGCAGCCAAGACCGGACTAGCGGAGATACGCAGTATTTT. The V and J genes are TRBV4-1 and TRBJ2-3; 10 positions agree with TRBD2. The CDR3 is made up of 15 amino acids. V gave up 0 bases and J gave up 5 bases; unmatched junction bases: 2. From germline, CDR1 is MGHRA and CDR2 YSYEKL.

The CDR3 bases are TGCGCCAGCAGACAGACAGGGGAAGGCGGGGAGCTGTTTTTT. Protein: CASRQTGEGGELFF. The chain carries TRBV5-1 and TRBJ2-2, with TRBD1 matching over 8 bases. CDR3 length: 14 residues. Germline lookup yields CDR1 SGHRS and CDR2 YFSETQ. Unmatched junction bases numbered 7, after V lost 5 bases and J lost 7 bases.

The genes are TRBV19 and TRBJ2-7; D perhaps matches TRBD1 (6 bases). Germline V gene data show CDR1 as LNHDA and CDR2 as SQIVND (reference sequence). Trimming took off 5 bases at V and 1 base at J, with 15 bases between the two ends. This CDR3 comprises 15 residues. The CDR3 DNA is TGTGCCAGTAGTCTATCGGGCCAGGGGTCCTACGAGCAGTACTTC. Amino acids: CASSLSGQGSYEQYF.

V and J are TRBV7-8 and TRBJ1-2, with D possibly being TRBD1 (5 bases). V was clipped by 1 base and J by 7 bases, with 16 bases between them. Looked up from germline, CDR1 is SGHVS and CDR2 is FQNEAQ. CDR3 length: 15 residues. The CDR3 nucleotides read TGTGCCAGCAGCTTAGGAGGACACATAGCATCTGGCTACACCTTC. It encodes CASSLGGHIASGYTF.

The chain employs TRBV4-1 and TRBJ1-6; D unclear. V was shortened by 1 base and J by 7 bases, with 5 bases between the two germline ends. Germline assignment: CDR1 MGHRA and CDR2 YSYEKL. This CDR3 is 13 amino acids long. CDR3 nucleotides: TGCGCCAGCAGCCAAGGGAGGAATTCACCCCTCCACTTT. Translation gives CASSQGRNSPLHF.

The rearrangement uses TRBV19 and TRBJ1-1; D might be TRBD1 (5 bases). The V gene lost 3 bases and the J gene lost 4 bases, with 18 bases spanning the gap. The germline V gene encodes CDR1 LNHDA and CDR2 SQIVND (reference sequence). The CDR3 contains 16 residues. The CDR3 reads CASSIPGKGLRTEAFF. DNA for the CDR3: TGTGCCAGTAGTATCCCAGGGAAGGGGCTACGCACTGAAGCTTTCTTT.

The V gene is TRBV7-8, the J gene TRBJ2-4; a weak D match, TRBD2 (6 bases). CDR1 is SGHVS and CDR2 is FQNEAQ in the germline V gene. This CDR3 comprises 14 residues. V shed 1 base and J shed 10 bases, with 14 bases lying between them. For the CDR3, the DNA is TGTGCCAGCAGCTTAGGGGCGGGGCCAGAAATTCAGTACTTC. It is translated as CASSLGAGPEIQYF.

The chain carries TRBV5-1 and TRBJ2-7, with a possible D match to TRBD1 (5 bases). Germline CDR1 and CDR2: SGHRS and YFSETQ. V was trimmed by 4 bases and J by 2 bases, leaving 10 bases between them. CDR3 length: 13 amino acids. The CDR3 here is CASSPRVAYEQYF. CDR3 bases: TGCGCCAGCAGCCCCAGGGTTGCCTACGAGCAGTACTTC.

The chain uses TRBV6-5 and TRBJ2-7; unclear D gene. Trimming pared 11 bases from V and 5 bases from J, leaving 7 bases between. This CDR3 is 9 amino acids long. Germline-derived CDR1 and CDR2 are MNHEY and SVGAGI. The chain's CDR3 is CAWSHEQYF. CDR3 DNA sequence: TGTGCCTGGAGCCACGAGCAGTACTTC.

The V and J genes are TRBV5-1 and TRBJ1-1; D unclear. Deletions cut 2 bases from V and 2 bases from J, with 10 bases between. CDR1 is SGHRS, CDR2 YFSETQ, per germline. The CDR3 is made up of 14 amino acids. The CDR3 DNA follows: TGCGCCAGCAGCTTCCGGGAGGAAAACACTGAAGCTTTCTTT. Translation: CASSFREENTEAFF.

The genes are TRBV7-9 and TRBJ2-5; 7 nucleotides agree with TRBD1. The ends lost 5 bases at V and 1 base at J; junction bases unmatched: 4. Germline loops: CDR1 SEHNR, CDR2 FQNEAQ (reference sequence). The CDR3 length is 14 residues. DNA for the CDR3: TGTGCCAGCAGCGCCAGGGACAGCCAAGAGACCCAGTACTTC. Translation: CASSARDSQETQYF.

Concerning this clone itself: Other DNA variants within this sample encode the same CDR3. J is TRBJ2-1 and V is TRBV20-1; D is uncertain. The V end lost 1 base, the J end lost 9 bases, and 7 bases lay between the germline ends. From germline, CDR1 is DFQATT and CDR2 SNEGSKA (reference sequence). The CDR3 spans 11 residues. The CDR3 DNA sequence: TGCAGTGCTAGAGGCCATAGTGAGCAGTTCTTC. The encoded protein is CSARGHSEQFF.

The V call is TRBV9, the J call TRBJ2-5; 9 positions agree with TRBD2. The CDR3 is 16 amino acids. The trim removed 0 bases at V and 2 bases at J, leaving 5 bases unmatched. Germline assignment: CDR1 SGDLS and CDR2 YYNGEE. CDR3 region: CASSVGLAGSQETQYF. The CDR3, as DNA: TGTGCCAGCAGCGTAGGGCTAGCGGGGAGTCAAGAGACCCAGTACTTC.

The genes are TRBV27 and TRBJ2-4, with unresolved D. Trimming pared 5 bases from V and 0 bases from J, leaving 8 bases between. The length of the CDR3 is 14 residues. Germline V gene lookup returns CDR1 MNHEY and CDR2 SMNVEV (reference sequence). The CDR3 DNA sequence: TGTGCCAGCAGTGACATCCTAGCCAAAAACATTCAGTACTTC. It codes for CASSDILAKNIQYF.

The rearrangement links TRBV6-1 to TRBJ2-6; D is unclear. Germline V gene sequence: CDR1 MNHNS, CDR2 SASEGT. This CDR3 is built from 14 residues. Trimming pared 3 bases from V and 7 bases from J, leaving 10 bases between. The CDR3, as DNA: TGTGCCAGCAGTGAGGGTCGAGGAGCCAACGTCCTGACTTTC. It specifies CASSEGRGANVLTF.

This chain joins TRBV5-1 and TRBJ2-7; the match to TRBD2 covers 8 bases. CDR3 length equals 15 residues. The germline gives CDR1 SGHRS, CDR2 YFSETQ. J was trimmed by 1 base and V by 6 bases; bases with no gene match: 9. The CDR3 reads CASIDESGGSYEQYF. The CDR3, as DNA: TGCGCCAGCATAGATGAGAGCGGGGGTTCCTACGAGCAGTACTTC.